A single sample gave rise to the 14 T cell receptor beta chains below, sequenced in a study of T cell changes during pregnancy in multiple sclerosis (dated by TCRdb to 2018 to 2020). Libraries were made using the immunoSEQ multiplex PCR assay. In TCRdb, the immuneACCESS table is reduced to in-frame sequences with V and J assigned. These tables do not hold every clone; where another copy was compared, an unresolved V gene accounts for under half, and the others remain unexplained. The sample table holds about 120,000 clones, of which about 93% were seen once. The ten largest make up roughly 5.7% of the sample. Sample: peripheral blood, taken before pregnancy. These receptors were taken from a female donor with multiple sclerosis, enrolled in a pregnancy study.

About this clone itself: In the same sample, other DNA sequences code for this CDR3. The V call is TRBV7-3, the J call TRBJ2-3, with 10 bases aligning to TRBD2. Germline V lookup: CDR1 SGHTA, CDR2 FQGTGA. The CDR3 loop spans 15 amino acids. With V trimmed by 4 bases and J by 2 bases, 3 bases remained unmatched. DNA of the CDR3: TGTGCCAGCAGCTCTAGCGGGAGAGACACAGATACGCAGTATTTT. Residues: CASSSSGRDTDTQYF.

The V gene is TRBV6-5, the J gene TRBJ2-2; TRBD2 aligns across 9 bases. Looked up from germline, CDR1 is MNHEY and CDR2 is SVGAGI. The CDR3 length is 15 residues. After removal of 6 bases from V and 5 bases from J, the junction contained 7 bases not matched to a gene. The CDR3 DNA reads TGTGCCAGCAGCTCAGCGGGGGGAGGGACCGGGGAGCTGTTTTTT. It codes for CASSSAGGGTGELFF.

The V gene is TRBV7-6, the J gene TRBJ2-7; 11 bases align to TRBD2. This CDR3 is built from 18 residues. Germline CDR1 is SGHVS and CDR2 is FNYEAQ. V shed 0 bases and J 2 bases; nucleotides not matched to a gene: 9. The CDR3 DNA follows: TGTGCCAGCAGCTTAGCGCACCATACTAGCGGGGGAACCTACGAGCAGTACTTC. Translation gives CASSLAHHTSGGTYEQYF.

CDR3 protein: CASSFNRQGIEQFF. The CDR3 nucleotides read TGTGCCAGCAGCTTCAACCGACAGGGGATTGAGCAGTTCTTC. J is TRBJ2-1 and V is TRBV11-2, with 8 bases identical to TRBD1. Germline loops: CDR1 SGHAT, CDR2 FQNNGV. V trimming: 3 bases; J trimming: 9 bases; junction bases outside the gene matches: 7. This CDR3 spans 14 amino acids.

The CDR3 coding sequence is TGTGCCAGCAGTTCCGGGCGACTAGCGGGATTTTACAATGAGCAGTTCTTC. This gives the protein CASSSGRLAGFYNEQFF. The V gene is TRBV28, the J gene TRBJ2-1; 11 bases map to TRBD2. There are 17 residues in the CDR3. CDR1 MDHEN and CDR2 SYDVKM come from the germline V gene. The V gene end was trimmed by 4 bases and the J gene end by 4 bases; junction bases not matched to a gene: 9.

CDR3 protein: CASSVGVGSSYEQYF. The CDR3 nucleotides read TGTGCCAGCAGCGTAGGGGTCGGGTCGTCCTACGAGCAGTACTTC. This chain connects TRBV9 to TRBJ2-7, with unresolved D. The CDR3 is made up of 15 amino acids. Germline V gene lookup returns CDR1 SGDLS and CDR2 YYNGEE. The germline V and J ends were trimmed by 0 bases and 1 base, with 11 bases remaining between them.

CDR3 loop: CAISDRPSGEGETQYF. The CDR3 DNA reads as TGTGCCATCAGTGATCGGCCTAGCGGTGAGGGGGAGACCCAGTACTTC. The genes are TRBV10-3 and TRBJ2-5; 7 bases map to TRBD2. Germline V gives CDR1 ENHRY, CDR2 SYGVKD. The length of the CDR3 is 16 residues. The ends lost 3 bases at V and 5 bases at J; junction bases unmatched: 12.

The CDR3 DNA follows: TGTGCCAGCAGACAGGAGCACAATCAGCCCCAGCATTTT. Protein product: CASRQEHNQPQHF. The rearrangement uses TRBV2 and TRBJ1-5; D is possibly TRBD1 (5 bases). Germline V gene lookup returns CDR1 SNHLY and CDR2 FYNNEI. V was cut by 6 bases and J by 3 bases, with 9 bases left in between. The CDR3 runs 13 residues.

The chain links TRBV19 to TRBJ2-1; 7 bases agree with TRBD2. V was clipped by 3 bases and J by 6 bases; unmatched bases: 2. Germline V gene lookup returns CDR1 LNHDA and CDR2 SQIVND (reference sequence). The CDR3 covers 13 residues. CDR3 DNA: TGTGCCAGTAGTATGGCTAGCGGCAATGAGCAGTTCTTC. Protein product: CASSMASGNEQFF.

The chain employs TRBV5-4 and TRBJ1-5; D call uncertain. The length of the CDR3 is 13 residues. Germline-derived CDR1 and CDR2 are SGHNT and YYREEE (reference sequence). With 3 bases removed from V and 4 bases from J, the gap between germline ends came to 8 bases. The chain's CDR3 is CASSSDGNQPQHF. CDR3 bases: TGTGCCAGCAGCTCCGACGGGAATCAGCCCCAGCATTTT.

The count of this clone is one. The chain recombines TRBV6-1 with TRBJ1-6, with 7 bases that match TRBD1. The CDR3 spans 13 residues. Germline V gives CDR1 MNHNS, CDR2 SASEGT. V dropped 8 bases and J dropped 7; count of bases not matched to a gene: 5. The CDR3 coding sequence is TGTGCCAGCCACAGGGGAGCAAATTCACCCCTCCACTTT. Its translation is CASHRGANSPLHF.

This chain joins TRBV18 and TRBJ2-1; 13 positions match TRBD2. The CDR3 runs 18 residues. Germline V gives CDR1 KGHSH, CDR2 LQKENI. V shed 1 base and J 7 bases; nucleotides not matched to a gene: 10. The CDR3 loop reads CASSPLRLAGGHWNEQFF. CDR3 coding DNA: TGTGCCAGCTCACCACTGCGACTAGCGGGGGGCCACTGGAATGAGCAGTTCTTC.

The chain carries TRBV16 and TRBJ1-1; the D gene is possibly TRBD1 (5 bases). Trimming pared 1 base from V and 3 bases from J, leaving 12 bases between. Germline V gene data show CDR1 as KGHSY and CDR2 as FQNENV. The CDR3 runs 15 residues. CDR3 sequence (DNA): TGTGCCAGCAGCCAATATACCAGGGCGGACACTGAAGCTTTCTTT. Translated: CASSQYTRADTEAFF.

CDR3 bases: TGTGCCAGCAGGACCCGGGACAGGGGGTTTTCACCCCTCCACTTT. It specifies CASRTRDRGFSPLHF. The chain has TRBV6-6 and TRBJ1-6; the match to TRBD1 covers 11 bases. V dropped 6 bases and J dropped 9; count of bases not matched to a gene: 7. The CDR3 length is 15 residues. Germline CDR1 reads MNHNY; CDR2 reads SVGAGI (reference sequence).